The clone carrying this T cell receptor beta chain has ten or more counts. The data were obtained in a study of T-cell reconstitution after alpha-beta-depleted transplantation in children. Construction of the TCRbeta library involved unique molecular identifiers. TCRdb fed the PCR reads into MiXCR, producing one record per CDR3 protein. The data show 170,000 or so distinct CDR3 sequences, approximately 7% seen once. Trimming left V 6 bases short and J 5 bases short, with 5 bases between. This CDR3 comprises 11 residues. Sequencing used PBMCs from the stem cell graft donor, obtained from the stem cell graft. The receptor comes from a human donor who donated a stem cell graft to a child with Wiskott-Aldrich syndrome. This sequence joins TRBV12-3 or TRBV12-4 and TRBJ2-4; D gene uncertain. The DNA for the CDR3 is TGTGCCAGCAGGAACCAAAACATTCAGTACTTC. It specifies CASRNQNIQYF.